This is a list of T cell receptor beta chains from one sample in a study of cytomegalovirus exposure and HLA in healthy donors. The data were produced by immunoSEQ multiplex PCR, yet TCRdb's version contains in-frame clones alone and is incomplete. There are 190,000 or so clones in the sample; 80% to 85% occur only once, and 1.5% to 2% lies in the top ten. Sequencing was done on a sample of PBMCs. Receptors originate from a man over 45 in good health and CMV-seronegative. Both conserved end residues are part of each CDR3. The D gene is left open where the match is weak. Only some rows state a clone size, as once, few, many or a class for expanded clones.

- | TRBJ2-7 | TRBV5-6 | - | TGTGCCAGCACCCCCTTTGGAGGGAGTAGCTACGAGCAGTACTTC | CASTPFGGSSYEQYF
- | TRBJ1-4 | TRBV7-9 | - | TGTGCCAGCAGCTTAGCCACACACCTAGAGGAAAAACTGTTTTTT | CASSLATHLEEKLFF
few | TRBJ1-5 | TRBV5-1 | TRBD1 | TGCGCCAGCAGCCCGGGACAGGGGGGGTATCAGCCCCAGCATTTT | CASSPGQGGYQPQHF
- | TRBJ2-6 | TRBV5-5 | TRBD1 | TGTGCCAGCAGCTTGGTAGGACAGGGGTATCTGAGCTCTGGGGCCAACGTCCTGACTTTC | CASSLVGQGYLSSGANVLTF
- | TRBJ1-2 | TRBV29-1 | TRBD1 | TGCAGCGTGACAACACCGGGACAGGGGTTTGGCTACACCTTC | CSVTTPGQGFGYTF
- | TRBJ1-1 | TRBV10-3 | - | TGTGCCATCAGTGAGGCGCCAGGGATGGATGAAGCTTTCTTT | CAISEAPGMDEAFF
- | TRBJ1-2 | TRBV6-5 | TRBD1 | TGTGCCAGCAGTGACAGGGGGCCCTATGGCTACACCTTC | CASSDRGPYGYTF
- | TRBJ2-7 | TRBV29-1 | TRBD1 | TGCAGCGTTGGGGAGACTTTAACAGGGGGAAGTTCCTCCTACGAGCAGTACTTC | CSVGETLTGGSSSYEQYF
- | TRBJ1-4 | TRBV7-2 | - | TGTGCCAGCAGCCGGGATTTCGGGGAAAAACTGTTTTTT | CASSRDFGEKLFF
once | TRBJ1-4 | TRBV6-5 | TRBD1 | TGTGCCAGCAATTCGAAGGGGGCAGGGAATGAAAAACTGTTTTTT | CASNSKGAGNEKLFF
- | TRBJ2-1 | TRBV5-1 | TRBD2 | TGCGCCAGCAGCTTCAACGCCTTACTAGCGGGGAGATACAATGAGCAGTTCTTC | CASSFNALLAGRYNEQFF
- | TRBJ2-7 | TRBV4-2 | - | TGTGCCAGCAGCCAAGACCAGGGAACACCCTACGAGCAGTACTTC | CASSQDQGTPYEQYF
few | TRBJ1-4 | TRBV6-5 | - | TGTGCCAGCAGAGGCGGGGGGAAAAAACTGTTTTTT | CASRGGGKKLFF
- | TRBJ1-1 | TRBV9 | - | TGTGCCAGCAGCCCCGACAGAGTCACTGAAGCTTTCTTT | CASSPDRVTEAFF
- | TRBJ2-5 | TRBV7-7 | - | TGTGCTAGCAGCTTAGCCCGGGAACGGGAGACCCAGTACTTC | CASSLARERETQYF
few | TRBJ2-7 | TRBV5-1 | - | TGCGCCAGCAGCCCACAGGGCCACGAGCAGTACTTC | CASSPQGHEQYF
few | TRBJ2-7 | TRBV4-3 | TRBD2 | TGCGCCAGCAGCCGGGAGGGGACTACCTACGAGCAGTACTTC | CASSREGTTYEQYF
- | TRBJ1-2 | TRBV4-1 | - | TGCGCCAGCAGCCTTCCATCAGCTAACTATGGCTACACCTTC | CASSLPSANYGYTF
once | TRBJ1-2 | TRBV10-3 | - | TGTGCCATCAGTGAGTATCCCGCTAAAGGCTACACCTTC | CAISEYPAKGYTF
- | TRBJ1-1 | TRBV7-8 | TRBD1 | TGTGCCAGCAGCACTGGGACAGGGGGCTTCGGAGCTTTCTTT | CASSTGTGGFGAFF
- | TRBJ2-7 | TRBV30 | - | TGTGCCTGGATGGGTACAGGCACCTACGAGCAGTACTTC | CAWMGTGTYEQYF
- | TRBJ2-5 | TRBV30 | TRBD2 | TGTGCCTGGGCTGGGACTAGCGGACCCCAAGAGACCCAGTACTTC | CAWAGTSGPQETQYF
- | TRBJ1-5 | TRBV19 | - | TGTGCCAGTAACGTACAGGGCTATCAGCCCCAGCATTTT | CASNVQGYQPQHF
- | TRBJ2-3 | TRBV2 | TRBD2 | TGTGCCAGCAGCCCTAGACTAGCGGGAGGAGGGGATACGCAGTATTTT | CASSPRLAGGGDTQYF
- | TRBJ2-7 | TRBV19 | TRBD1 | TGTGCCAGTAGTATTCAGACAGGGAACTCCTACGAGCAGTACTTC | CASSIQTGNSYEQYF
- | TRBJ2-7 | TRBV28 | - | TGTGCCAGCAGTACACAACAGGGAATTTACGAGCAGTACTTC | CASSTQQGIYEQYF
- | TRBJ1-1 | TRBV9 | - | TGTGCCAGCAGCGTAGTCCCGAGACTCGGAAATGGGAACACTGAAGCTTTCTTT | CASSVVPRLGNGNTEAFF
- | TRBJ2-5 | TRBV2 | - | TGTGCCGGACACGGACAGCATGGGGAGACCCAGTACTTC | CAGHGQHGETQYF
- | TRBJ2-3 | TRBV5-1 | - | TGCGCCAGCAGCTTGGCCAACCCGGGGAATACGCAGTATTTT | CASSLANPGNTQYF
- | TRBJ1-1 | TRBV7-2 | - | TGTGCCAGCAGCTTATATGAGGGTGAAGCTTTCTTT | CASSLYEGEAFF
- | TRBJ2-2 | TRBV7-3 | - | TGTGCCAGCAGCCCCCCGGGTAGTGACACCGGGGAGCCGTTTTTT | CASSPPGSDTGEPFF
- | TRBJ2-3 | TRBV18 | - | TGTGCCAGCTCACCACCCTCATCGGTGAACGTTGCCCGCAATACGCAGTATTTT | CASSPPSSVNVARNTQYF
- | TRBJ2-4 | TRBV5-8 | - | TGTGCCAGCGTGGCAGAAATAGCCAAAAACATTCAGTACTTC | CASVAEIAKNIQYF
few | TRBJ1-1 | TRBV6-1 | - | TGTGCCAGCACCCTAGAGGAGTACACTGAAGCTTTCTTT | CASTLEEYTEAFF
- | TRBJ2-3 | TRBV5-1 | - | TGCGCCAGCTTCCCCTCTGGGGGCCTTAGCACAGATACGCAGTATTTT | CASFPSGGLSTDTQYF
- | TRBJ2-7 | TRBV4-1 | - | TGCGCCAGCAGCCAACCGAGTAGCGGACTTTACGAGCAGTACTTC | CASSQPSSGLYEQYF
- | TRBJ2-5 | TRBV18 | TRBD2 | TGTGCCAGCTCACCCGGGACTAGCGCGCAAGAGACCCAGTACTTC | CASSPGTSAQETQYF
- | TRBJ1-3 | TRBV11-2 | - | TGTGCCAGCAGCCCTCATCAAACAGGGTTCTCTGGAAACACCATATATTTT | CASSPHQTGFSGNTIYF
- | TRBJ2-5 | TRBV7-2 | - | TGTGCCAGCAGCTTAGCGGGGCCCAATGGGGAGACCCAGTACTTC | CASSLAGPNGETQYF
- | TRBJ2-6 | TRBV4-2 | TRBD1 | TGTGCCAGCAGCCAAGTTTTGGCAGGGGGCGCGGGGGCCAACGTCCTGACTTTC | CASSQVLAGGAGANVLTF
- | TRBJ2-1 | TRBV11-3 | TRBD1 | TGTGCCAGCAGCCGACAGGGTCACAATGAGCAGTTCTTC | CASSRQGHNEQFF
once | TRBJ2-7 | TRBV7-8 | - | TGTGCCAGCAGCTTAAAGGGGGAACCTAACTACGAGCAGTACTTC | CASSLKGEPNYEQYF
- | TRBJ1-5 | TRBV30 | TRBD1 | TGTGCCCTGGGACAGAACAATCAGCCCCAGCATTTT | CALGQNNQPQHF
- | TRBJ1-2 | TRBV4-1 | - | TGCGCCAGCAGCCAAGATCGTTCGATCTATGAGACACTGAACCGTTATGGCTACACCTTC | CASSQDRSIYETLNRYGYTF
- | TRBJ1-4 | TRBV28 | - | TGTGCCAGCAGTCTGGACAGAGTAAATGAAAAACTGTTTTTT | CASSLDRVNEKLFF
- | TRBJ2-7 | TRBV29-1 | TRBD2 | TGCAGCGCTGCACTAGCGGGAGACAACGAGCAGTACTTC | CSAALAGDNEQYF
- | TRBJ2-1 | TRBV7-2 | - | TGTGCCAGCAGCTTAAGTGGAAGGAGGGTGGGGCAGTTCTTC | CASSLSGRRVGQFF
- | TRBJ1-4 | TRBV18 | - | TGTGCCAGCTCACCAGTTCGCGGCGGAGCAACTAATGAAAAACTGTTTTTT | CASSPVRGGATNEKLFF
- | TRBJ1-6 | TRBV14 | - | TGTGCCAGCAGCCTGACAGCAAATAATTCACCCCTCCACTTT | CASSLTANNSPLHF
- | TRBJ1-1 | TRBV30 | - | TGTGCCTGGAGCCGGACAGCTAACACTGAAGCTTTCTTT | CAWSRTANTEAFF
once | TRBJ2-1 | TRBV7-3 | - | TGTGCCAGCAGCTTACTTGGGGGGTCTGACAATGAGCAGTTCTTC | CASSLLGGSDNEQFF
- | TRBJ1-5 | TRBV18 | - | TGTGCCAGCTCACCCGCGGGAATAGGGAGCTATCAGCCCCAGCATTTT | CASSPAGIGSYQPQHF
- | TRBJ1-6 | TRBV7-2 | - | TGTGCCAGCAGCCTACAGCCTTATAATTCACCCCTCCACTTT | CASSLQPYNSPLHF